This passage covers 5 T cell receptor beta chains from one sample sequenced in a study of regulatory T cells in long-lasting Graves disease (TCRdb year 2021). Library prep was done by multiplex PCR. These reads were obtained on an Illumina HiSeq 4000. TCR beta libraries were built with iRepertoire HTBI primers and Arm-PCR amplification of CDR3 regions. TCRdb's own reprocessing of the public reads used fastp at Q25 and MiXCR and kept productive beta chains. CDR3 protein duplicates are merged, each entry listing the most common genes and DNA. This sample lists 360,000 or so distinct CDR3 sequences; around 17% were detected once. In total, the top ten clones hold 30% of the sample. Taken with the paper, the label for time point translates to: newly diagnosed GD, antithyroid drugs for less than 3 months. For both TCR sequencing and RNA sequencing, RNA was extracted from PBMCs in TRIzol. These records were also assigned to another study, of T cells in Graves' hyperthyroidism and ophthalmopathy.

Sequencing used peripheral blood mononuclear cells (PBMCs), obtained at new diagnosis, from a patient treated with antithyroid drugs. The source of these receptors is a man aged 40-49 years with Graves disease. Donor details come from another sample of the same person, matched by shared clones.

There are many counts of this clonotype. The V call is TRBV7-2, the J call TRBJ2-5; 7 nucleotides line up with TRBD1. This CDR3 has 15 residues. CDR1 is SGHTA and CDR2 is FQGNSA in the germline V gene. Germline trimming cut 1 base from V and 4 bases from J; bases unmatched to any gene: 6. In DNA, the CDR3 is TGTGCCAGCAGCTTAGGAGCAGGGGGTACAGAGACCCAGTACTTC. It translates to CASSLGAGGTETQYF.

The chain is built from TRBV10-3 and TRBJ2-5; D may match TRBD1 or TRBD2 (5 bases each). This CDR3 contains 13 residues. Trimming removed 4 bases at V and 5 bases at J, with 11 bases between. Looked up from germline, CDR1 is ENHRY and CDR2 is SYGVKD. CDR3 nucleotide sequence: TGTGCCATCAGTGGAGGGGTGACGGAGACCCAGTACTTC. This translates into CAISGGVTETQYF.

This clonotype was detected a few times. CDR3 coding DNA: TGCGCCAGCAGCAGGACAGCGGGACCATACGAGCAGTACTTC. Its translation: CASSRTAGPYEQYF. The rearrangement uses TRBV5-1 and TRBJ2-7; D perhaps matches TRBD2 (7 bases). Looked up from germline, CDR1 is SGHRS and CDR2 is YFSETQ. This CDR3 has 14 residues. Trimming took off 4 bases at V and 4 bases at J, with 15 bases between the two ends.

This clonotype appeared many times. This chain uses TRBV30 with TRBJ2-7; D remains ambiguous. This CDR3 has 12 residues. The V end was cut by 1 base, the J end by 2 bases, with 6 bases between. The germline gives CDR1 GTSNPN, CDR2 SVGIG (reference sequence). CDR3 nucleotide sequence: TGTGCCTGGAGTGAGACCCCCTACGAGCAGTACTTC. Amino acid sequence: CAWSETPYEQYF.

CDR3 sequence: CASSFSLGLGPYGEQYF. The CDR3 nucleotides are TGTGCCAGCAGTTTCTCCTTAGGACTGGGCCCTTACGGCGAGCAGTACTTC. The chain couples TRBV28 to TRBJ2-7; weak D call: TRBD2 (5 bases). This CDR3 spans 17 amino acids. Germline lookup yields CDR1 MDHEN and CDR2 SYDVKM. V was cut by 3 bases and J by 6 bases, with 24 bases left in between.